This T cell receptor beta chain was captured by sequencing in a study of cytomegalovirus exposure and HLA in healthy donors. Background on the study: Most genotyped donors, around 78% of about 400, had Caucasian-associated genetic ancestry.

Concerning this clone: The antigen remains unidentified.

Study-wide results and limits: Later, an analysis showed that TCR beta chains associated with HLA were more clonally expanded than others that were equally common.

This PCR relied on a set of 60 Vbeta primers and 13 Jbeta primers. Libraries were prepared by immunoSEQ multiplex PCR; TCRdb keeps only in-frame clonotypes and omits some of them. The data hold about 200,000 clones, with under 80% observed a single time. The CDR3 contains 16 residues. The germline CDR1 and CDR2 sequences are SEHNR and FQNEAQ (reference sequence). With V trimmed by 4 bases and J by 2 bases, 7 bases remained unmatched. The chain is built from TRBV7-9 and TRBJ2-1; 8 positions match TRBD1. What was sequenced was PBMCs. The sequence derives from a girl aged 2-10 years in good health and CMV-seronegative. CDR3 loop: CASSSNDRGAYNEQFF. As DNA, the CDR3 is TGTGCCAGCAGCTCAAACGACAGGGGAGCCTACAATGAGCAGTTCTTC.